Presented here are 18 T cell receptor beta chains from one specimen sequenced in a study of beta chain features in type 1 diabetes. Expressed TCRB transcripts got sequenced, as all isolated RNA was reverse transcribed. Produced via immunoSEQ multiplex PCR; TCRdb's table is partial and in-frame only. Among over 150,000 clones listed, about 8.1% were seen once. Sequencing used central memory CD4+ T cells from blood. The receptors were sampled from a man younger than 35 in good health.

The sample holds a few counts of this clone. This chain joins TRBV28 and TRBJ2-7, with TRBD1 matching 8 bases. Germline CDR1 and CDR2: MDHEN and SYDVKM. CDR3 length equals 15 residues. J gave up 0 bases and V 4 bases, and 5 bases lay outside the gene matches. The CDR3 DNA follows: TGTGCCAGCAGTTCCCGGGACAGGCCCTCCTACGAGCAGTACTTC. It yields the protein CASSSRDRPSYEQYF.

The chain is built from TRBV28 and TRBJ1-1; 8 nucleotides align to TRBD1. With V trimmed by 3 bases and J by 5 bases, 8 bases remained unmatched. Germline V gives CDR1 MDHEN, CDR2 SYDVKM. This CDR3 spans 15 amino acids. Here the CDR3 reads CASSFLQGAGTEAFF. The CDR3 region has the DNA TGTGCCAGCAGTTTTCTTCAGGGGGCTGGGACTGAAGCTTTCTTT.

Concerning this clone itself: This sample also contains other DNA sequences that code for the same CDR3. The chain couples TRBV4-2 to TRBJ2-5; TRBD1 agrees at 8 bases. Per germline, CDR1 LGHNA and CDR2 YNFKEQ. V lost 3 bases to trimming and J lost 5 bases; unmatched junction nucleotides: 2. The CDR3 sequence is 13 residues long. CDR3 nucleotides: TGTGCCAGCAGCCAGGACAGGGTTGAGACCCAGTACTTC. Its translation: CASSQDRVETQYF.

V is TRBV28 and J is TRBJ1-2, with 8 positions matching TRBD1. Losses at the gene ends were 5 bases for V and 4 bases for J; bases not matched to a gene: 9. The CDR3 consists of 15 residues. Looked up from germline, CDR1 is MDHEN and CDR2 is SYDVKM. CDR3 loop: CASSPWTGKSYGYTF. The CDR3 DNA sequence: TGTGCCAGCAGTCCTTGGACAGGGAAGAGCTATGGCTACACCTTC.

This clone was seen a handful of times. The chain recombines TRBV6-7 with TRBJ2-5; 7 positions agree with TRBD2. TRBV6-7 falls under the ORF class, with uncertain function. The CDR3 spans 16 residues. V was pared by 5 bases and J by 4 bases, with 13 bases of the junction left unmatched. The CDR3 DNA is TGTGCCAGCAGTCACCGAACGGGGGGATGGGGAGAGACCCAGTACTTC. Residues: CASSHRTGGWGETQYF.

A few counts support this clone. This sequence joins TRBV19 and TRBJ2-2, with a tentative D call TRBD1 (5 bases). Germline CDR1 LNHDA, CDR2 SQIVND (reference sequence). This CDR3 spans 15 amino acids. The ends were cut back, 6 bases at V and 1 base at J, with 12 bases in the middle. The CDR3 DNA sequence: TGTGCCAGTAGCCTGGGGCAGGGGAACACCGGGGAGCTGTTTTTT. As protein: CASSLGQGNTGELFF.

This clone came up a few times. This chain joins TRBV4-3 and TRBJ2-3, with 9 bases that match TRBD2. In germline, CDR1 is LGHNA, CDR2 YSLEER. Losses at the gene ends were 1 base for V and 4 bases for J; bases not matched to a gene: 6. This CDR3 region has 16 residues. CDR3 bases: TGCGCCAGCAGCCAAGTTGGCGGGAGGGCCGCAGATACGCAGTATTTT. This encodes CASSQVGGRAADTQYF.

The sample holds many counts of this clone. The rearrangement links TRBV18 to TRBJ2-1, with TRBD1 as a possible D gene (6 bases). V lost 3 bases and J 9 bases, leaving 9 bases between the germline ends. This CDR3 spans 12 amino acids. From germline, CDR1 is KGHSH and CDR2 LQKENI. The CDR3 spells CASSPQGFEQFF. The CDR3 DNA follows: TGTGCCAGCTCACCCCAGGGGTTTGAGCAGTTCTTC. The full variable domain, its missing parts supplied by reference TRBV18 and TRBJ2-1, is NAGVMQNPRHLVRRRGQEARLRCSPMKGHSHVYWYRQLPEEGLKFMVYLQKENIIDESGMPKERFSAEFPKEGPSILRIQQVVRGDSAAYFCASSPQGFEQFFGPGTRLTVL.

This clone was seen a handful of times. The chain carries TRBV7-2 and TRBJ2-7, with a tentative D call TRBD2 (6 bases). The CDR3 length is 15 residues. V was pared by 5 bases and J by 3 bases, with 17 bases between. Germline V gene data show CDR1 as SGHTA and CDR2 as FQGNSA. The CDR3 DNA follows: TGTGCCAGCAGCCCCGACCGGGGTAGCGGCTACGAGCAGTACTTC. Protein sequence: CASSPDRGSGYEQYF.

The chain links TRBV7-9 to TRBJ1-4; 9 bases align to TRBD1. This CDR3 spans 16 amino acids. Germline loops: CDR1 SEHNR, CDR2 FQNEAQ (reference sequence). Germline trimming cut 5 bases from V and 8 bases from J; bases unmatched to any gene: 12. DNA for the CDR3: TGTGCCAGCAGCGCCGCCCCCGGGACAGGGAGGGAAAAACTGTTTTTT. Its translation: CASSAAPGTGREKLFF.

This clone has only a few counts. The chain uses TRBV5-1 and TRBJ1-2; 8 nucleotides match TRBD1. Per germline, CDR1 SGHRS and CDR2 YFSETQ. The J segment lost 4 bases and the V segment lost 4 bases, leaving 12 bases of the junction unmatched. This CDR3 region has 16 residues. CDR3 nucleotide sequence: TGCGCCAGCAGCCAGGATGGGCAGGGGGCCGGCTATGGCTACACCTTC. It yields the protein CASSQDGQGAGYGYTF.

The chain employs TRBV2 and TRBJ1-2; TRBD1 aligns across 7 bases. Germline values: CDR1 SNHLY, CDR2 FYNNEI. The CDR3 contains 14 residues. The junction had 6 bases not matched to a gene; V was cut back by 4 bases and J by 4 bases. The CDR3, as DNA: TGTGCCAGCAGTGTTGACAGGGCGGGCTATGGCTACACCTTC. Protein product: CASSVDRAGYGYTF.

This chain joins TRBV5-1 and TRBJ2-1; maybe TRBD1 (5 bases). Between the trimmed V and J ends, which lost 2 bases and 8 bases, there was a span of 14 bases. CDR1 SGHRS and CDR2 YFSETQ come from the germline V gene. This CDR3 contains 14 residues. Here the CDR3 DNA reads TGCGCCAGCAGCTTCCAGGGCCGTGGCGATGAGCAGTTCTTC. This sequence encodes CASSFQGRGDEQFF. The full variable domain, its missing parts supplied by reference TRBV5-1 and TRBJ2-1, is KAGVTQTPRYLIKTRGQQVTLSCSPISGHRSVSWYQQTPGQGLQFLFEYFSETQRNKGNFPGRFSGRQFSNSRSEMNVSTLELGDSALYLCASSFQGRGDEQFFGPGTRLTVL.

The chain has TRBV7-2 and TRBJ1-5; the match to TRBD1 covers 7 bases. The germline CDR1 and CDR2 sequences are SGHTA and FQGNSA. This CDR3 contains 15 residues. J was trimmed by 5 bases and V by 1 base; bases with no gene match: 5. CDR3 protein: CASSLGQGVYQPQHF. The CDR3 coding sequence is TGTGCCAGCAGCTTAGGGCAGGGGGTCTATCAGCCCCAGCATTTT.

This clone has more than one count but fewer than ten. V is TRBV5-5 and J is TRBJ1-2; 10 bases agree with TRBD1. V was clipped by 3 bases and J by 6 bases; unmatched bases: 8. CDR1 and CDR2 from the germline V gene are SGHKS and YYEKEE (reference sequence). This CDR3 has 15 residues. The DNA of the CDR3 is TGTGCCAGCAGCTGGACAGGGGGATTGACTGATGGCTACACCTTC. Translated, it gives CASSWTGGLTDGYTF.

The CDR3 loop reads CAISPSRGGTQETQYF. CDR3 DNA sequence: TGTGCCATCAGTCCCAGTCGCGGGGGGACTCAAGAGACCCAGTACTTC. The chain joins TRBV10-3 to TRBJ2-5; 8 bases fit TRBD2. This CDR3 spans 16 amino acids. The V and J ends lost 5 bases and 2 bases, in that order; junction bases with no gene match: 10. The germline V gene encodes CDR1 ENHRY and CDR2 SYGVKD.

CDR3 residues: CASSRWGGSNTGELFF. Here the CDR3 DNA reads TGTGCCAGCAGTCGGTGGGGGGGATCGAACACCGGGGAGCTGTTTTTT. V and J are TRBV27 and TRBJ2-2, with 7 bases matching TRBD2. CDR3 length equals 16 residues. Trimming took 5 bases from V and 0 from J; bases not matched to a gene: 6. CDR1 is MNHEY and CDR2 is SMNVEV in the germline V gene (reference sequence).

The chain recombines TRBV28 with TRBJ1-4; a possible D gene is TRBD1 (5 bases). V was trimmed by 8 bases and J by 8 bases, leaving 9 bases between them. This CDR3 has 11 residues. CDR1 is MDHEN and CDR2 is SYDVKM in the germline V gene. The CDR3 loop is CASRRVEKLFF. The CDR3 DNA reads as TGTGCCAGCCGCAGGGTCGAAAAACTGTTTTTT.